The clone carrying this T cell receptor beta chain appeared a single time. Its antigen is as yet unknown. The sequenced template was cDNA made from the entire isolated RNA. Libraries were prepared by immunoSEQ multiplex PCR; TCRdb keeps only in-frame clonotypes and omits some of them. The sample shows hundreds of thousands of clones, roughly 13% of them seen only once. The sample is drawn from a study of beta chain features in type 1 diabetes. Whole-study context: Healthy donors and patients showed comparable age, gender and cell yields.

Once sorted, every population was more than 95% pure. Study findings and constraints: The study found moderately but significantly shorter TCRB CDR3s in all four CD4+ subsets of Type 1 diabetes patients.

V dropped 0 bases and J dropped 4 bases, with 6 bases sitting between them. The length of the CDR3 is 13 residues. CDR1 is MNHEY, CDR2 SVGAGI, per germline. The sequencing sample was made of naive CD4+ T cells from blood. The gene calls are TRBV6-5 and TRBJ1-1; D is unresolved. The receptor comes from a man between 18 and 35 years old with type 1 diabetes. CDR3 protein: CASSYSFVTEAFF. The DNA of the CDR3 is TGTGCCAGCAGTTACTCGTTTGTCACTGAAGCTTTCTTT.